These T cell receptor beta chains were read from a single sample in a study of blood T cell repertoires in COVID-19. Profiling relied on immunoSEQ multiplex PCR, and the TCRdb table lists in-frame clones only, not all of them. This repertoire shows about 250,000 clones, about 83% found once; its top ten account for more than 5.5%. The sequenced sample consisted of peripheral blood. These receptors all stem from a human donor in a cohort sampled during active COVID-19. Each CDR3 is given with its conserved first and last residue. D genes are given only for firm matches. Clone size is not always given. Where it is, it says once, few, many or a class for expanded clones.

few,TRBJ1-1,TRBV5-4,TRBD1,TGTGCCAGCAGCCGACAGGGAAATACTGAAGCTTTCTTT,CASSRQGNTEAFF
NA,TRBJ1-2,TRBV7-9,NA,TGTGCCAGCAGCTTAGATAACAAAATTAACTATGGCTACACCTTC,CASSLDNKINYGYTF
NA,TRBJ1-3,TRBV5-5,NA,TGTGCCAGCAGCTTGGATGGGGCAAAAACTGGAAACACCATATATTTT,CASSLDGAKTGNTIYF
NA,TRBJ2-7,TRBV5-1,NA,TGCGCCAGCAGCTTGGCCGGGGGGCGCGGGAAATTGAGGGAGCAGTACTTC,CASSLAGGRGKLREQYF
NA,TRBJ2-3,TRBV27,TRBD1,TGTGCCACCGGACAGGGTCCCCATACGCAGTATTTT,CATGQGPHTQYF
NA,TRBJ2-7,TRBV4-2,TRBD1,TGTGCCAGCAGCCCTCAAGGGACAGGGGGTAACGAGCAGTACTTC,CASSPQGTGGNEQYF
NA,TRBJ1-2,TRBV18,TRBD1,TGTGCCAGCTCACCATTGACAGGGAAGAACTATGGCTACACCTTC,CASSPLTGKNYGYTF
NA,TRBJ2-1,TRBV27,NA,TGTGCCAGCAGTGGGTCGGTAGCGCCAGGATACAATGAGCAGTTCTTC,CASSGSVAPGYNEQFF
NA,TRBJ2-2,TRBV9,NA,TGTGCCAGCAGCGACCCCGGAGCCGCCGGGGAGCTGTTTTTT,CASSDPGAAGELFF
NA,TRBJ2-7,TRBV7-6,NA,TGTGCCCCGGAGGGTCACGAGCAGTACTTC,CAPEGHEQYF
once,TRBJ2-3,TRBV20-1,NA,TGCGGGGGCCAAGGAACAGATACGCAGTATTTT,CGGQGTDTQYF
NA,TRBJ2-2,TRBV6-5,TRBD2,TGTGCCAGCAGTTTCCCGACTAGCGGAGGGCCCGGGGAGCTGTTTTTT,CASSFPTSGGPGELFF
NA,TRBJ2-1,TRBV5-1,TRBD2,TGCGCCAGCAGCTTCACTAGCGGGGACAATGAGCAGTTCTTC,CASSFTSGDNEQFF
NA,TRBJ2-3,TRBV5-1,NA,TGCGCCAGCAGCCCTACCTGGCGGGGCTCCAACGCTCAGTATTTT,CASSPTWRGSNAQYF
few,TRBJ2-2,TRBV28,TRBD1,TGTGCCAGCAGGCTGCCTGACAGGGGGCAAGCCGGGGAGCTGTTTTTT,CASRLPDRGQAGELFF
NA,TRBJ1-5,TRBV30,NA,TGTGCCTGGAGTGTTGGCGGCTGGGAGCCCCAGCATTTT,CAWSVGGWEPQHF
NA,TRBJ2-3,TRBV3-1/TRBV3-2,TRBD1,TGTGCCAGCAGCCCTTGGGACAGGGGAGATACGCAGTATTTT,CASSPWDRGDTQYF
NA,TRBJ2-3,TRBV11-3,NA,TGTGCCAGCAGCCGATGGGGGGAAGATACGCAGTATTTT,CASSRWGEDTQYF
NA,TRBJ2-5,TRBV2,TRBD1,TGTGCCAGCAGCTCAGACAGGGGGCGCGGGGTAGAGACCCAGTACTTC,CASSSDRGRGVETQYF
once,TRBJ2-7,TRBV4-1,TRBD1,TGCGCCAGCAGCCGTACAGGGGAAAGCTCCTACGAGCAGTACTTC,CASSRTGESSYEQYF
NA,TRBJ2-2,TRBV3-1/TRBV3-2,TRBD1,TGTGCCAGCAGGGGGGACAGTTCCGGGGAGCTGTTTTTT,CASRGDSSGELFF
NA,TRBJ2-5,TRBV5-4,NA,TGTGCCAGCAGCTCCGCCCGGGGGGCGGGGGAGACCCAGTACTTC,CASSSARGAGETQYF
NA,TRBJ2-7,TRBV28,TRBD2,TGTGCCAGCAGTCTAGCGGGAGGTTCCTACGAGCAGTACTTC,CASSLAGGSYEQYF
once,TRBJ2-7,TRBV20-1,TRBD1,TGCAGTGCTAGTGACAGGGGGCGCGATCCTTACGAGCAGTACTTC,CSASDRGRDPYEQYF
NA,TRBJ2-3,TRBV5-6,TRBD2,TGTGCCAGCAGCGGGACTAGCGGGAACGCGCAGTATTTT,CASSGTSGNAQYF
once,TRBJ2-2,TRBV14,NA,TGTGCCAGCAGCCTCGGTTCGGTCGGGGAGCTGTTTTTT,CASSLGSVGELFF
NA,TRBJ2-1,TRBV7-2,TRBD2,TGTGCCAGCGGTTATAGCGGGCAGTACAATGAGCAGTTCTTC,CASGYSGQYNEQFF
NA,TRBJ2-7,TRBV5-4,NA,TGTGCCAGCAGCCTGGGGGATTGGGGCGACTCCTACGAGCAGTACTTC,CASSLGDWGDSYEQYF
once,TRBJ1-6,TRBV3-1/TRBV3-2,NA,TGTGCCAGCAGCCTAAGGACTGGCGGGGGCTCCTATAATTCACCCCTCCACTTT,CASSLRTGGGSYNSPLHF
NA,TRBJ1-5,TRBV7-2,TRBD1,TGTGCCAGCAGCTTAACAGGGGGGGATCAGCCCCAGCATTTT,CASSLTGGDQPQHF
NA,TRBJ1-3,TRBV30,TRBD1,TGTGCCTGGACTTCGACAGGGTATCCTGGAAACACCATATATTTT,CAWTSTGYPGNTIYF
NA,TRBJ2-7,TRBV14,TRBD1,TGTGCCAGCGGACGGACAGGGGGGACCTACGAGCAGTACTTC,CASGRTGGTYEQYF
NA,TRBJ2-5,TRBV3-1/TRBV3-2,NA,TGTGCCAGCAGCCAAGATGGACAAATTCAAGAGACCCAGTACTTC,CASSQDGQIQETQYF
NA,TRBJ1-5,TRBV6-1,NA,TGTGCCAGCAGTGAAGTATCGCAGGGGCGTGGGCAGCATTTT,CASSEVSQGRGQHF
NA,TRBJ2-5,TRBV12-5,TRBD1,TGTGCTAGTGGTTTATCCCGGACAGGGGTCGGATGGGAGACCCAGTACTTC,CASGLSRTGVGWETQYF
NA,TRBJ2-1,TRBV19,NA,TGTGCCAGTGGTGGACTTAGCAATGAGCAGTTCTTC,CASGGLSNEQFF
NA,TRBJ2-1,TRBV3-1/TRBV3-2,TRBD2,TGTGCCAGCAGCCAAGGGCCTAGCGGGGGGGCAATTGAGCAGTTCTTC,CASSQGPSGGAIEQFF
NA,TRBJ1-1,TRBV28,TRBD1,TGTGCCAGCAGTCCTAGGACAGGGATCGAATGGAACACTGAAGCTTTCTTT,CASSPRTGIEWNTEAFF
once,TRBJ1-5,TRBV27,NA,TGTGCCAGCAGTCCGTCAGGAAGAAATCAGCCCCAGCATTTT,CASSPSGRNQPQHF
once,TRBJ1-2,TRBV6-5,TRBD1,TGTGCCAGCACCTCACCCGGACAGGGGGCAGTCACCTTC,CASTSPGQGAVTF
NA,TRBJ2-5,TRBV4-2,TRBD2,TGTGCCAGCAGCCCGAGACTAGCGGGGGGCGGGGAGACCCAGTACTTC,CASSPRLAGGGETQYF
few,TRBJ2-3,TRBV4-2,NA,TGTGCCAGCAGCGACGACAGATATACGCAGTATTTT,CASSDDRYTQYF
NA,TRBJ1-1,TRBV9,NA,TGTGCCAGCAGCGTAAAGGGGCTGACCACTGAAGCTTTCTTT,CASSVKGLTTEAFF
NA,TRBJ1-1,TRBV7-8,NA,TGTGCCAGCAGACCGACCCTCTCAGGCACTGAAGCTTTCTTT,CASRPTLSGTEAFF
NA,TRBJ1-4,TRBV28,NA,TGTGCCAGCAGTTTTGGGGGGGCAACTAATGAAAAACTGTTTTTT,CASSFGGATNEKLFF
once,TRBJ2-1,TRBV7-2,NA,TGTGCCAGCAGCTTTTCTCCAGGGGAGTATGAGCAGTTCTTC,CASSFSPGEYEQFF
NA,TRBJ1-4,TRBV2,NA,TGTGCCAGCAGTCCACCCCGGGGAGCTAATGAAAAACTGTTTTTT,CASSPPRGANEKLFF
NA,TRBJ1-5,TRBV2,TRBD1,TGTGCCAGCAGTGAAGAGGGACAGGGGAATCAGCCCCAGCATTTT,CASSEEGQGNQPQHF
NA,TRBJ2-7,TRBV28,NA,TGTGCCAGCAAACTATCTGGCAGCTCCTACGAGCAGTACTTC,CASKLSGSSYEQYF
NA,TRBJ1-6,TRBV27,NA,TGTGCCAGTTTACGGCTGGAGGCGAATTCACCCCTCCACTTT,CASLRLEANSPLHF
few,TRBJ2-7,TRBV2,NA,TGTGCCAGCAGTGAACTAGGGAGACTTACCTACGAGCAGTACTTC,CASSELGRLTYEQYF
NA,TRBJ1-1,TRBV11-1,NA,TGTGCCAGCAGCTTAGGATGGACAAAGACTGAAGCTTTCTTT,CASSLGWTKTEAFF
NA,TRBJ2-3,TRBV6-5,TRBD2,TGTGCCAGCAGCCGGGGGGGCCTTAATACGCAGTATTTT,CASSRGGLNTQYF
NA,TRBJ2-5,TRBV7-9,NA,TGTGCCAGCAGCTTCGGGGACACCCAAGAGACCCAGTACTTC,CASSFGDTQETQYF
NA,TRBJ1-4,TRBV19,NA,TGTGCCAGTAGTGCACAGGGCACAACTAATGAAAAACTGTTTTTT,CASSAQGTTNEKLFF
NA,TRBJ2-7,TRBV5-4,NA,TGTGCCAGCAGTCAACAGGGTGGAAGCGAGCAGTACTTC,CASSQQGGSEQYF
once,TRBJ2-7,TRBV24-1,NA,TGTGCCACCAGTGATTTGTGGCTAGACCTGCGGGAGCAGTACTTC,CATSDLWLDLREQYF
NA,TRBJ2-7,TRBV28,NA,TGTGCCAGCAGCCGCGGGGTACCTAGCTACGAGCAGTACTTC,CASSRGVPSYEQYF